This T cell receptor (beta chain) stems from a study of OX40 agonist ivuxolimab in advanced cancers. At the level of the study: Those treated in dose escalation had hepatocellular carcinoma, melanoma, renal cell cancer or head and neck cancer. There were three patients with partial responses, one having hepatocellular carcinoma and two cutaneous melanoma.

TCRdb's table, derived via immunoSEQ multiplex PCR, lists solely in-frame clones and lacks some. The table has under 25,000 clones, 60% to 80% seen once. Exclusion applied to patients with autoimmune disease history or systemic immunosuppression. The V gene end was trimmed by 0 bases and the J gene end by 3 bases; junction bases not matched to a gene: 11. The CDR3 contains 17 residues. The germline V gene encodes CDR1 LGHNA and CDR2 YSLEER. The TCR comes from an adult with an advanced solid tumor such as melanoma, head and neck, liver or kidney cancer. This sample comprised CD4+ or CD8+ T cells sorted from blood, obtained in a trial of the OX40 agonist ivuxolimab. The chain is built from TRBV4-3 and TRBJ2-7, with 7 bases that match TRBD1. This CDR3 is CASSQEDGAGGFYEQYF. For the CDR3, the DNA is TGCGCCAGCAGCCAAGAAGACGGGGCAGGGGGTTTCTACGAGCAGTACTTC.